The 17 T cell receptor beta chains listed next were all sequenced from one sample in a study of human T cells and chemical hapten exposure. TCRdb recomputed calls from the RACE reads with MiXCR, one row per CDR3 protein. This table holds roughly 90,000 distinct CDR3 sequences, around 9.9% found once. Noted time point: patch test 3, about 24 weeks after DPC sensitization. Stated treatment: therapeutic diphenylcyclopropenone sensitization with weekly scalp DPC. Sequencing used whole blood, obtained in connection with sensitization to the hapten diphenylcyclopropenone (DPC). The receptors were sampled from a woman aged 25-40 years with alopecia areata. Some clones in this sample may be carry-over from other donors' samples.

This clonotype was counted many times. CDR3 in amino acids: CASSLTGANSPLHF. The CDR3 DNA sequence: TGTGCCAGCAGTTTGACCGGGGCTAATTCACCCCTCCACTTT. V gene TRBV28 combines with J gene TRBJ1-6; D is perhaps TRBD1 (5 bases). The CDR3 is 14 residues long. Germline CDR1 is MDHEN and CDR2 is SYDVKM. V was trimmed by 3 bases and J by 6 bases, leaving 9 bases between them.

This clonotype occurred a few times. This chain joins TRBV7-2 and TRBJ1-2; D not resolved. CDR1 and CDR2 (germline): SGHTA, FQGNSA. This CDR3 spans 12 amino acids. Trimming took 1 base from V and 4 from J, leaving 4 bases between them. CDR3 amino acids: CASSLGSYGYTF. As DNA, the CDR3 is TGTGCCAGCAGCTTAGGGAGCTATGGCTACACCTTC.

This clonotype was counted many times. The chain recombines TRBV28 with TRBJ1-2; 7 bases align to TRBD1. CDR1 and CDR2 from the germline V gene are MDHEN and SYDVKM. This CDR3 comprises 13 residues. With V trimmed by 6 bases and J by 3 bases, 4 bases remained unmatched. CDR3 bases: TGTGCCAGCAGCGCTGGACAGGACTATGGCTACACCTTC. Residues: CASSAGQDYGYTF.

This clonotype was found many times. The chain joins TRBV5-6 to TRBJ1-2; unclear D gene. This CDR3 region has 14 residues. V dropped 0 bases and J dropped 5 bases, with 11 bases sitting between them. Germline lookup yields CDR1 SGHDT and CDR2 YYEEEE. CDR3 loop: CASSLVRQLYGYTF. CDR3 DNA sequence: TGTGCCAGCAGCTTGGTGCGTCAGTTATATGGCTACACCTTC.

This sequence joins TRBV27 and TRBJ1-2; D remains ambiguous. Germline-derived CDR1 and CDR2 are MNHEY and SMNVEV (reference sequence). The CDR3 totals 13 residues. V shed 3 bases and J shed 1 base, with 6 bases lying between them. CDR3 protein: CASSLTSNYGYTF. The CDR3 DNA follows: TGTGCCAGCAGTTTGACCAGTAACTATGGCTACACCTTC.

This clonotype was recorded a few times. The junction departs from the called germline gene at one end, perhaps through a read error. This chain links TRBV10-3 with TRBJ2-7; no definite D call. The germline V gene encodes CDR1 ENHRY and CDR2 SYGVKD. The CDR3 extends over 14 amino acids. This CDR3 reads CAINTGMTSFEQYF. The CDR3 DNA reads TGTGCCATCAATACGGGCATGACGTCCTTCGAGCAGTACTTC.

This clonotype was detected many times. This chain joins TRBV5-1 and TRBJ1-1; D is ambiguous. The germline gives CDR1 SGHRS, CDR2 YFSETQ. CDR3 length: 13 amino acids. The germline V and J ends were trimmed by 1 base and 7 bases, with 11 bases remaining between them. The CDR3 protein is CASSLSGGNEAFF. CDR3 bases: TGCGCCAGCAGCTTGTCCGGTGGCAATGAAGCTTTCTTT.

This clonotype was counted a few times. V is TRBV9 and J is TRBJ2-7; D gene uncertain. Germline loops: CDR1 SGDLS, CDR2 YYNGEE. Trimming cost V 3 bases and J 0 bases, with 16 bases left between them. The CDR3 covers 16 residues. The CDR3 DNA follows: TGTGCCAGCAGCGCCAACACCCAATCGAGCTCCTACGAGCAGTACTTC. Translating gives CASSANTQSSSYEQYF.

The V call is TRBV9, the J call TRBJ1-5; no clear D. CDR1 SGDLS and CDR2 YYNGEE come from the germline V gene. The V gene lost 7 bases and the J gene lost 3 bases, with 5 bases spanning the gap. CDR3 length: 11 residues. The CDR3 DNA reads TGTGCCAGCGGGATCAATCAGCCCCAGCATTTT. As protein: CASGINQPQHF.

The chain couples TRBV3-1 to TRBJ2-2; 12 bases fit TRBD1. CDR3 length equals 16 residues. Germline V CDR1 and CDR2: LGHDT, YNNKEL (reference sequence). V dropped 6 bases and J dropped 7; count of bases not matched to a gene: 9. The CDR3 spells CASRPGTGGRNGELFF. The CDR3 DNA follows: TGTGCCAGCAGACCCGGGACAGGGGGCCGTAACGGGGAGCTGTTTTTT. Full variable domain (outside the CDR3, taken from reference TRBV3-1 and TRBJ2-2): DTAVSQTPKYLVTQMGNDKSIKCEQNLGHDTMYWYKQDSKKFLKIMFSYNNKELIINETVPNRFSPKSPDKAHLNLHINSLELGDSAVYFCASRPGTGGRNGELFFGEGSRLTVL.

The sample holds a few counts of this clonotype. This sequence joins TRBV2 and TRBJ1-5; D uncertain. V lost 6 bases to trimming and J lost 0 bases, with 15 bases between them. Germline CDR1 and CDR2: SNHLY and FYNNEI. There are 16 residues in the CDR3. The CDR3 DNA reads TGTGCCAGCAGGGCGAGGCAAATAAATAGCAATCAGCCCCAGCATTTT. It encodes CASRARQINSNQPQHF.

This chain joins TRBV12-3 or TRBV12-4 and TRBJ2-1; 8 bases match TRBD2. The CDR3 totals 17 residues. Trimming at V came to 1 base and at J to 7 bases, leaving 12 bases not matched to a gene. Here the CDR3 DNA reads TGTGCCAGCAGTTTAGTGACTAGCGCTCGGGCGTGGAATGAGCAGTTCTTC. It codes for CASSLVTSARAWNEQFF.

In its sample, this clonotype was seen many times. V usage is TRBV12-3 or TRBV12-4 and J usage is TRBJ2-2; no definite D call. V lost 5 bases to trimming and J lost 0 bases, with 7 bases between them. This CDR3 contains 14 residues. The CDR3 reads CASSHPPNTGELFF. CDR3 nucleotides: TGTGCCAGCAGTCACCCCCCGAACACCGGGGAGCTGTTTTTT.

About this clonotype: A much larger clone lies a single base off, so this may be a read error. The J gene is TRBJ1-2, the V gene TRBV27; D unclear. The CDR3 consists of 12 residues. Germline V gene data show CDR1 as MNHEY and CDR2 as SMNVEV (reference sequence). Here the CDR3 reads CVSSLRGNGYTF. CDR3 nucleotide sequence: TGTGTCAGCAGTTTGCGGGGAAATGGCTACACCTTC.

This clonotype was counted many times. The chain is built from TRBV28 and TRBJ2-1, with 10 bases lining up with TRBD1. CDR1 MDHEN and CDR2 SYDVKM come from the germline V gene. CDR3 length equals 16 residues. Trimming took 1 base from V and 7 from J; bases not matched to a gene: 7. The CDR3 DNA reads as TGTGCCAGCAGTTTATTTGTGACAGGGGGCGGGAATGAGCAGTTCTTC. Its translation: CASSLFVTGGGNEQFF.

This clonotype was detected a few times. V and J are TRBV4-3 and TRBJ1-6; D not resolved. Between the trimmed V and J ends, which lost 1 base and 7 bases, there was a span of 5 bases. From germline, CDR1 is LGHNA and CDR2 YSLEER. The CDR3 is made up of 13 amino acids. The CDR3 DNA sequence: TGCGCCAGCAGCCAAGCGACCAATTCACCCCTCCACTTT. It encodes CASSQATNSPLHF.

This clonotype was counted ten times or more. The rearrangement uses TRBV10-3 and TRBJ1-3; D uncertain. This CDR3 has 12 residues. Per germline, CDR1 ENHRY and CDR2 SYGVKD. V was pared by 6 bases and J by 4 bases, with 7 bases between. CDR3 sequence (DNA): TGTGCCATCAGCCCAACAGGAAACACCATATATTTT. It specifies CAISPTGNTIYF.